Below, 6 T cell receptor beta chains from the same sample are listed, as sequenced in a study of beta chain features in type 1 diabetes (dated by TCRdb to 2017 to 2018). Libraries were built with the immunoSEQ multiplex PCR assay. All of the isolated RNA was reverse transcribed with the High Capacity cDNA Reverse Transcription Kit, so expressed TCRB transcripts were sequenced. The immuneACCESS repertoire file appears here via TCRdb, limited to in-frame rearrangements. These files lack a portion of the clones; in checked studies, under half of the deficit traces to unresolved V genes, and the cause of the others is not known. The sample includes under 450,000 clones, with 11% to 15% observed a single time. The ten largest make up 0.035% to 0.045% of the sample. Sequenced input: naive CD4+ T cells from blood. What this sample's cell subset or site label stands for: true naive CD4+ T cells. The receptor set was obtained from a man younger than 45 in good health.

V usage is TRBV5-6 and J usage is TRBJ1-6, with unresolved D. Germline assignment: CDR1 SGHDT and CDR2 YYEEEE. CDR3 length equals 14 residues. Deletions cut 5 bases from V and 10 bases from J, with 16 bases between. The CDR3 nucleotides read TGTGCCAGCAGTTCGAGGACGGCGGGATCACCCCTCCACTTT. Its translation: CASSSRTAGSPLHF.

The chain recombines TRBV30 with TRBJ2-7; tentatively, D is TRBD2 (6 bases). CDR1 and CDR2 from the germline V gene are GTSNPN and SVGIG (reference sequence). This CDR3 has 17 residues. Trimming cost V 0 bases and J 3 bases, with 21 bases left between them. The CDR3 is CAWSVRVGREEVYEQYV. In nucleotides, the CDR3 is TGTGCCTGGAGTGTACGGGTCGGGAGAGAAGAGGTCTACGAGCAGTACGTC.

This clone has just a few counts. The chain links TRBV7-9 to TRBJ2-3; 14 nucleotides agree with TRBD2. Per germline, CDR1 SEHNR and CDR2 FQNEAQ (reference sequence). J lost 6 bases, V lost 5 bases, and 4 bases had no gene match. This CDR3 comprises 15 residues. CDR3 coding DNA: TGTGCCAGCAGCCCGGGACTAGCGGGAGTTGATACGCAGTATTTT. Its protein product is CASSPGLAGVDTQYF.

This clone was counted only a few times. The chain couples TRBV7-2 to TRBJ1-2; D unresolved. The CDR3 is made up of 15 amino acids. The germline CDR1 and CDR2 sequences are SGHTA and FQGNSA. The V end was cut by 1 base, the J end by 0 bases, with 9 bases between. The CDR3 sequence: CASSLVPGANYGYTF. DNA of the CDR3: TGTGCCAGCAGCTTAGTTCCAGGAGCTAACTATGGCTACACCTTC.

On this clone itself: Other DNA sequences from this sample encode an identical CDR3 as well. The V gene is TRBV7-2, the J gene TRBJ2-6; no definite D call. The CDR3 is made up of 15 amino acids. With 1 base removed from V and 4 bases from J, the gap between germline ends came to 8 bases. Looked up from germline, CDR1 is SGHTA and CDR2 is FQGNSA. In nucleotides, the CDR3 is TGTGCCAGCAGCTTAGGCGGTGCGGGGGCCAACGTCCTGACTTTC. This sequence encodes CASSLGGAGANVLTF.

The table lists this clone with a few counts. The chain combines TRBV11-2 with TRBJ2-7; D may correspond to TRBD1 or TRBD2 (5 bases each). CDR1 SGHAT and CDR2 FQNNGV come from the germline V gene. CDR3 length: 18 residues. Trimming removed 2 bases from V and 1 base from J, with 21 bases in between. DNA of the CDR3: TGTGCCAGCAGCTTAAGGCCGGGACGGCACCACTCGTCCTACGAGCAGTACGTC. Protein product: CASSLRPGRHHSSYEQYV.